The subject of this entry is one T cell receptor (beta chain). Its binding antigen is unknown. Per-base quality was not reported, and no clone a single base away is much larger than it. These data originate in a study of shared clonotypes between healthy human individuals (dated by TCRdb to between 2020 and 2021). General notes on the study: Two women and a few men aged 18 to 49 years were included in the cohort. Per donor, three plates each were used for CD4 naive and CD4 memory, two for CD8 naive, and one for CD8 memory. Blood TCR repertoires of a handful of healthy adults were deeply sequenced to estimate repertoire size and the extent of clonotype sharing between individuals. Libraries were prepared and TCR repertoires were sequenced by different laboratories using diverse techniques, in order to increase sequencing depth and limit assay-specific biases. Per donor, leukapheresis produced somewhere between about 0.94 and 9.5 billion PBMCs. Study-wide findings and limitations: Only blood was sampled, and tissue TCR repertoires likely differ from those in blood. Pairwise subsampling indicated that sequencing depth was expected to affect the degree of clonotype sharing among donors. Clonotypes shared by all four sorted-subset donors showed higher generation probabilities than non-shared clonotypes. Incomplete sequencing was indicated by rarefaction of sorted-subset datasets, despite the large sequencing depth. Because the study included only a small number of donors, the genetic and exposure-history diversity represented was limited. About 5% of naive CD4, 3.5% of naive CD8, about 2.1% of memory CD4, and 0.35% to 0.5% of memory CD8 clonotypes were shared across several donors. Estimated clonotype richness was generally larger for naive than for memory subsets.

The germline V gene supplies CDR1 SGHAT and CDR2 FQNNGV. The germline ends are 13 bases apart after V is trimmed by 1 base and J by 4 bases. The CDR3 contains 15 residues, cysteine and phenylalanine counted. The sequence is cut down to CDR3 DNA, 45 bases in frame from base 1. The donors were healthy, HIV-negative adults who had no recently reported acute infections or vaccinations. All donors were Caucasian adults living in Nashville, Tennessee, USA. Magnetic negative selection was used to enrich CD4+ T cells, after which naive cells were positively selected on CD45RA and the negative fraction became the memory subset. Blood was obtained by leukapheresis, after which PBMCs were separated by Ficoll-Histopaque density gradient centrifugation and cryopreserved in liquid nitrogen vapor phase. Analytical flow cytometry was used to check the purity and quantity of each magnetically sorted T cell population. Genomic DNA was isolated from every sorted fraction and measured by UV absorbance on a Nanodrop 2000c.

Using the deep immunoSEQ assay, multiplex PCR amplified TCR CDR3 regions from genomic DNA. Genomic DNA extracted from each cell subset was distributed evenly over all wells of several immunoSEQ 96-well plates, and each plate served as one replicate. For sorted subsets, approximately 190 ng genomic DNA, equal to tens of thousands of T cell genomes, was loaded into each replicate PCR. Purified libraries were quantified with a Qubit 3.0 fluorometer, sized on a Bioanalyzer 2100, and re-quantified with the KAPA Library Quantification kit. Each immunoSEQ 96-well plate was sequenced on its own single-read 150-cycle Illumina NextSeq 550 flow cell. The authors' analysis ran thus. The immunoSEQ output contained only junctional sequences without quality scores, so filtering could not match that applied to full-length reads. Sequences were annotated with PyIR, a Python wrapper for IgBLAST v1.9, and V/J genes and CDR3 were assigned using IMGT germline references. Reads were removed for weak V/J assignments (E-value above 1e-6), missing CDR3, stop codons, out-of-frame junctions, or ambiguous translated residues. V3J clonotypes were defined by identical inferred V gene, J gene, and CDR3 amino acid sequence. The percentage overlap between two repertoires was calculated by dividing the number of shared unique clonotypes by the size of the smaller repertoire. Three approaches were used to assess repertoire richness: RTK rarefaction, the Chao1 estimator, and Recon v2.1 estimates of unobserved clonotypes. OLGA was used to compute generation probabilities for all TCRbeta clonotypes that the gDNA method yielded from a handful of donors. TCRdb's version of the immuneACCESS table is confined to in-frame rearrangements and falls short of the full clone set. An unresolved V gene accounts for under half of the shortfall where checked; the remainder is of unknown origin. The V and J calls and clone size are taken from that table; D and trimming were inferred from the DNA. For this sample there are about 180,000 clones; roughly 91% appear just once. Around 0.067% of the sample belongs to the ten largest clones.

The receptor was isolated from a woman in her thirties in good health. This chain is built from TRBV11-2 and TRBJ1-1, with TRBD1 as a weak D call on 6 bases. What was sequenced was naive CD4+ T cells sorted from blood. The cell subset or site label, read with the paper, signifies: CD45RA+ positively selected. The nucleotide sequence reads TGTGCCAGCAGCTTAGTTGGGGGCAGCGGCACTGAAGCTTTCTTT. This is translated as CASSLVGGSGTEAFF.